This T cell receptor beta chain derives from a study of blood T cell repertoires in COVID-19. The overall study: Donors in the United States, Italy and Spain gave samples during acute or convalescent COVID-19.

Original handling: Quantification of nucleated cells was approximated via reference gene primer amplification. Produced via immunoSEQ multiplex PCR; TCRdb's table is partial and in-frame only. From that table come the V and J calls and clone size; the DNA was used to work out D and trimming. The sample shows around 290,000 clones, roughly 86% of them seen only once. Either two negative PCRs, clearance, or symptom resolution qualified Cohort 3 donors as recovered. The germline V gene has CDR1 SGHNT and CDR2 YENEEA. Trimming removed 3 bases from V and 13 bases from J; junction bases left unmatched: 12. The length of the CDR3 is 15 residues.

The sequence was obtained from a woman aged 18-29 years who had recovered from COVID-19. The sample was PBMCs or T cells enriched from blood (not recorded which). The chain combines TRBV11-3 with TRBJ1-6; 7 bases fit TRBD1. This chain's CDR3 is CASSLAQGPRFPLHF. The CDR3 DNA reads TGTGCCAGCAGCTTGGCACAGGGGCCGCGGTTCCCCCTCCACTTT.